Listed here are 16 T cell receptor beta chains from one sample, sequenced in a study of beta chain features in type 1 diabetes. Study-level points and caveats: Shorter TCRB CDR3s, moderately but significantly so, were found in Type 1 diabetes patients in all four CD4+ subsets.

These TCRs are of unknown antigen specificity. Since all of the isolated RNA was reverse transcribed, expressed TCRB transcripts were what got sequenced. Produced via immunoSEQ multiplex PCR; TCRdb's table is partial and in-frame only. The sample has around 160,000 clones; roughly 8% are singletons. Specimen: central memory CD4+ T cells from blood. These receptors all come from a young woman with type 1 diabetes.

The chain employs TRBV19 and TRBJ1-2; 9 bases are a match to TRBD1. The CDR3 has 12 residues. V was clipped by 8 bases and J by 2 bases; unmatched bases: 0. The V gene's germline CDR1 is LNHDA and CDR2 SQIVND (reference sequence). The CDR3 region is CASGQGNYGYTF. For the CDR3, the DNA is TGTGCCAGTGGACAGGGGAACTATGGCTACACCTTC.

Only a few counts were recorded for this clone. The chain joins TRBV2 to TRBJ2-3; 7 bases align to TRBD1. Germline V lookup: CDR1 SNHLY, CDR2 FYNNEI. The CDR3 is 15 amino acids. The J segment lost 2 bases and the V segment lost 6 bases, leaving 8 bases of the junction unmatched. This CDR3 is CASSLQGPYTDTQYF. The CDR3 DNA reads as TGTGCCAGCAGCCTACAGGGGCCCTACACAGATACGCAGTATTTT.

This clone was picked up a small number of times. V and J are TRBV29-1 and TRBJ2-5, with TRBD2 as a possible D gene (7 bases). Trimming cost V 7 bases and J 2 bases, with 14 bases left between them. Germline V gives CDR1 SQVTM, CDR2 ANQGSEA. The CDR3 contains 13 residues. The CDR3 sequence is CSAAGAGQETQYF. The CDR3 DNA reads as TGCAGCGCCGCGGGGGCTGGACAAGAGACCCAGTACTTC.

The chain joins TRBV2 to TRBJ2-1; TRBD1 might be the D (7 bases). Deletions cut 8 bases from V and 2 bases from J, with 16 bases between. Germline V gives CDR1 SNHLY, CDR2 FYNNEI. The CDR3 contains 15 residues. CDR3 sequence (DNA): TGTGCCAGCTCAATTGCGGGACAGCCCTACAATGAGCAGTTCTTC. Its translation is CASSIAGQPYNEQFF.

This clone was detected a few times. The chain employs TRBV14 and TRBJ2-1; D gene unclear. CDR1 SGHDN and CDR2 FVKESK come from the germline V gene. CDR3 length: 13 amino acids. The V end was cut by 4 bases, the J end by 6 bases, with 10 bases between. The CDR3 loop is CASSRSGINEQFF. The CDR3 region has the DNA TGTGCCAGCAGCCGGTCAGGAATCAATGAGCAGTTCTTC.

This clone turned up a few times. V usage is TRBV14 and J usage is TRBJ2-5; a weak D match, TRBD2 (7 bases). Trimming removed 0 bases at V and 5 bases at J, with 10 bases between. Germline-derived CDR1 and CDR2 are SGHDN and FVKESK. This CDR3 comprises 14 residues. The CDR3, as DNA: TGTGCCAGCAGCCAAGAGCGGGGGCTGGAGACCCAGTACTTC. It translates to CASSQERGLETQYF.

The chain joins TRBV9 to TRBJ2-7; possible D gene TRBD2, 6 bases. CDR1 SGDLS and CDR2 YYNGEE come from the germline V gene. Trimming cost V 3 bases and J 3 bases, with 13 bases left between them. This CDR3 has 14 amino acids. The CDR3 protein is CASSAGRLSYEQYF. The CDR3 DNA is TGTGCCAGCAGCGCAGGGAGGCTAAGCTACGAGCAGTACTTC. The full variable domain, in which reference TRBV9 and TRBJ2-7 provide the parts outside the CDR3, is DSGVTQTPKHLITATGQRVTLRCSPRSGDLSVYWYQQSLDQGLQFLIQYYNGEERAKGNILERFSAQQFPDLHSELNLSSLELGDSALYFCASSAGRLSYEQYFGPGTRLTVT.

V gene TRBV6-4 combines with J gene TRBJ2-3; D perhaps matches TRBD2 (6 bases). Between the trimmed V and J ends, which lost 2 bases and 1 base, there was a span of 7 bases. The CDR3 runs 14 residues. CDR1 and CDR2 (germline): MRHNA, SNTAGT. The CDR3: CASSDGTRTDTQYF. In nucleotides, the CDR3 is TGTGCCAGCAGTGACGGGACTCGCACAGATACGCAGTATTTT.

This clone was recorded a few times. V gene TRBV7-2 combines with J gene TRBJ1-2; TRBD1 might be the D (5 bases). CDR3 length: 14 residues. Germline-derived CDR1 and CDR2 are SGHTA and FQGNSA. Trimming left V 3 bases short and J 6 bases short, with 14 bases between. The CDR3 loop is CASSFSGLLNGYTF. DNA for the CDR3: TGTGCCAGCAGCTTCTCAGGGTTACTGAATGGCTACACCTTC.

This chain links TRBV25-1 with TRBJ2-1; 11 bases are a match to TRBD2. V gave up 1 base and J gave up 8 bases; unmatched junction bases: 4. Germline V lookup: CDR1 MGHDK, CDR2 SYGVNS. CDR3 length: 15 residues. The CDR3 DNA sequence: TGTGCCAGCAGTGAATCTGGACTAGCGGGTTATGAGCAGTTCTTC. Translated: CASSESGLAGYEQFF.

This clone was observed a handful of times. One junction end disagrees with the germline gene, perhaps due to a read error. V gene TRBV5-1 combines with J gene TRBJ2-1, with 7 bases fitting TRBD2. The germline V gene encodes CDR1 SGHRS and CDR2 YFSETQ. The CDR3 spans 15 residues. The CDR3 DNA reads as TGCGCCAGCAGCTTCGGTGGGAGGGCCTATAATGAGCAGTTCTTC. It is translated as CASSFGGRAYNEQFF. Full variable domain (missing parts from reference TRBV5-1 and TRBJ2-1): KAGVTQTPRYLIKTRGQQVTLSCSPISGHRSVSWYQQTPGQGLQFLFEYFSETQRNKGNFPGRFSGRQFSNSRSEMNVSTLELGDSALYLCASSFGGRAYNEQFFGPGTRLTVL.

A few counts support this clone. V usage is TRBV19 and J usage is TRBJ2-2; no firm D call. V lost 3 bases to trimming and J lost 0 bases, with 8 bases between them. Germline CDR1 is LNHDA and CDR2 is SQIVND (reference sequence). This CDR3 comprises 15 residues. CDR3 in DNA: TGTGCCAGTAGTATCTTCCCGTCGAACACCGGGGAGCTGTTTTTT. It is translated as CASSIFPSNTGELFF.

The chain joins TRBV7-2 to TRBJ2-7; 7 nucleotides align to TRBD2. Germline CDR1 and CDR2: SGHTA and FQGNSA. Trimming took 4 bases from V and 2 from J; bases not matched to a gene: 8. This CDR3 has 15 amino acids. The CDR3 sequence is CASSSSTGGAYEQYF. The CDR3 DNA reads TGTGCCAGCAGCTCCTCCACGGGGGGTGCCTACGAGCAGTACTTC.

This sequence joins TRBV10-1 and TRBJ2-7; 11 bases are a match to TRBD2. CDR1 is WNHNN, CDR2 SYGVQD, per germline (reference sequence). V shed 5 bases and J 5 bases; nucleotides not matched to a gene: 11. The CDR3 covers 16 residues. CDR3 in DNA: TGCGCCAGCAGTTGGGTCCCGGCTAGCGGGGGGAACGAGCAGTACTTC. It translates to CASSWVPASGGNEQYF.

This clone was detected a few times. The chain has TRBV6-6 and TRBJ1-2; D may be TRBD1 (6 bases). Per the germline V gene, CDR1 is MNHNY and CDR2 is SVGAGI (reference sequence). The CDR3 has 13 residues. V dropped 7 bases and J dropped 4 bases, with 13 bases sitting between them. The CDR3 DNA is TGTGCCAGCAACCCCAGGACAGCCTATGGCTACACCTTC. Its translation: CASNPRTAYGYTF.

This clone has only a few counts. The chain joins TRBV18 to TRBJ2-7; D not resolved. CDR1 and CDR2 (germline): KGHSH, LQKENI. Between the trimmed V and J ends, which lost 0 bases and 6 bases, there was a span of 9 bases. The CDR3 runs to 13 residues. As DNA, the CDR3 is TGTGCCAGCTCACCACCGCTAGTTACCGAGCAGTACTTC. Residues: CASSPPLVTEQYF. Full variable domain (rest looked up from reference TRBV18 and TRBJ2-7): NAGVMQNPRHLVRRRGQEARLRCSPMKGHSHVYWYRQLPEEGLKFMVYLQKENIIDESGMPKERFSAEFPKEGPSILRIQQVVRGDSAAYFCASSPPLVTEQYFGPGTRLTVT.